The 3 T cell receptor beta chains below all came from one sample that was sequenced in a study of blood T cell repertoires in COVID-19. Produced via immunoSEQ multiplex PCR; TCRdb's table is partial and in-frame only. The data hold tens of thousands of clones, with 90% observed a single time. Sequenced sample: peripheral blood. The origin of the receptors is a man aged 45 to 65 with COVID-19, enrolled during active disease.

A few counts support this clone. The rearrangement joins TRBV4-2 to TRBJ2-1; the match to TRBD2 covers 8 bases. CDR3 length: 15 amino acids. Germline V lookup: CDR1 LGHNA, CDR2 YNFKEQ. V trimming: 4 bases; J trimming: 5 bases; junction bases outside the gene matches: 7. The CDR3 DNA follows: TGTGCCAGCAGCCCCGGGAGGGGGGGCAACAATGAGCAGTTCTTC. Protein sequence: CASSPGRGGNNEQFF.

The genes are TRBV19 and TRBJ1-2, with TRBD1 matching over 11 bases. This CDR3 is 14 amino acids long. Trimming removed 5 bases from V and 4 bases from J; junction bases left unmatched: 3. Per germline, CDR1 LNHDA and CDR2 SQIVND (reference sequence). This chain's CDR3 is CASSPGTGGYGYTF. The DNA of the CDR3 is TGTGCCAGTAGTCCCGGGACAGGGGGCTATGGCTACACCTTC.

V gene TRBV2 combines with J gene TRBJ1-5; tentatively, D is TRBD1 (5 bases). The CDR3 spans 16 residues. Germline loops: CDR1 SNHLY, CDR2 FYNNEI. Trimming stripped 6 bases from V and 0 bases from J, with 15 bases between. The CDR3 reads CASRPSGDRSNQPQHF. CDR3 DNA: TGTGCCAGCAGGCCCTCGGGGGACCGTAGCAATCAGCCCCAGCATTTT.